The 22 T cell receptor beta chains given below trace back to one sample, sequenced in a study of technical replicates of blood from four donors. Assay: immunoSEQ multiplex PCR; the TCRdb copy retains only in-frame clones and omits some. The sample contains approximately 51,000 clones, 93% of which appear only once. The sequencing sample was made of PBMCs. These receptors came from a human donor in good health. Some clones in this sample may be carry-over from other donors' samples.

The chain joins TRBV7-9 to TRBJ2-1, with TRBD2 matching over 8 bases. The V and J ends lost 5 bases and 0 bases, in that order; junction bases with no gene match: 9. From germline, CDR1 is SEHNR and CDR2 FQNEAQ (reference sequence). This CDR3 has 17 residues. The chain's CDR3 is CASSRRGGPSSYNEQFF. As DNA, the CDR3 is TGTGCCAGCAGCCGCCGGGGGGGACCCAGCTCCTACAATGAGCAGTTCTTC.

This clone was seen just once. V gene TRBV12-5 combines with J gene TRBJ2-7, with 8 bases fitting TRBD2. The ends lost 2 bases at V and 0 bases at J; junction bases unmatched: 9. The CDR3 is 17 amino acids. Germline values: CDR1 LGHNT, CDR2 FRNRAP. CDR3 coding DNA: TGTGCTAGTGGTTTGCCGACTAGCGCCCGGAACTCCTACGAGCAGTACTTC. This encodes CASGLPTSARNSYEQYF.

V gene TRBV10-3 combines with J gene TRBJ2-7, with 9 bases matching TRBD1. The CDR3 is 15 residues long. Looked up from germline, CDR1 is ENHRY and CDR2 is SYGVKD. The trim removed 0 bases at V and 4 bases at J, leaving 4 bases unmatched. The CDR3 bases are TGTGCCATCAGTGAGTCGGGGACAGGGTTATACGAGCAGTACTTC. It encodes CAISESGTGLYEQYF.

About this clone: One end of the junction does not line up with germline, which may come from a read error. The V call is TRBV14, the J call TRBJ1-1; no clear D gene. The germline CDR1 and CDR2 sequences are SGHDN and FVKESK. CDR3 length: 15 residues. For the CDR3, the DNA is TGTGCCAGCAGCGAAGAGGCCACCCCAAGTTCGGAAGCTTTCTTT. Translating gives CASSEEATPSSEAFF.

This chain uses TRBV4-2 with TRBJ1-5; 7 bases agree with TRBD1. The trim removed 5 bases at V and 5 bases at J, leaving 9 bases unmatched. CDR3 length: 15 amino acids. Germline V CDR1 and CDR2: LGHNA, YNFKEQ. CDR3 nucleotide sequence: TGTGCCAGCAGCACCTGGACAGGTGGGGATCAGCCCCAGCATTTT. Translated, it gives CASSTWTGGDQPQHF.

CDR3 sequence (DNA): TGTGCCAGCAGCCAAGGGCGGGACAGGGGGAACACTGAAGCTTTCTTT. It codes for CASSQGRDRGNTEAFF. The chain has TRBV4-2 and TRBJ1-1, with 10 bases aligning to TRBD1. Germline assignment: CDR1 LGHNA and CDR2 YNFKEQ. After removal of 1 base from V and 1 base from J, the junction contained 3 bases not matched to a gene. This CDR3 contains 16 residues.

The chain recombines TRBV12-5 with TRBJ1-5; a weak D match, TRBD1 (5 bases). Per germline, CDR1 LGHNT and CDR2 FRNRAP. V lost 1 base and J lost 4, with 11 bases in between. This CDR3 has 15 amino acids. As DNA, the CDR3 is TGTGCTAGTGGTTTGGCCGGACACGGAAATCAGCCCCAGCATTTT. Translating it yields CASGLAGHGNQPQHF.

DNA for the CDR3: TGTGCCAGCAGTCCGAGTGGACAGCTACTCGAAAAACTGTTTTTT. Its translation: CASSPSGQLLEKLFF. The V gene is TRBV2, the J gene TRBJ1-4; D is perhaps TRBD1 (6 bases). Germline V lookup: CDR1 SNHLY, CDR2 FYNNEI. The CDR3 runs 15 residues. Trimming removed 5 bases from V and 8 bases from J, with 18 bases in between. The variable domain in full, completed from reference TRBV2 and TRBJ1-4, reads EPEVTQTPSHQVTQMGQEVILRCVPISNHLYFYWYRQILGQKVEFLVSFYNNEISEKSEIFDDQFSVERPDGSNFTLKIRSTKLEDSAMYFCASSPSGQLLEKLFFGSGTQLSVL.

This clone was seen only a few times. V is TRBV27 and J is TRBJ2-5, with D uncertain. CDR3 length equals 14 residues. V lost 6 bases, J lost 5 bases, and 16 bases lay in between. Germline assignment: CDR1 MNHEY and CDR2 SMNVEV (reference sequence). The CDR3 region is CASSRLSAGETQYF. DNA of the CDR3: TGTGCCAGCAGCCGATTGTCCGCCGGGGAGACCCAGTACTTC.

The chain recombines TRBV4-1 with TRBJ2-7, with 10 bases that match TRBD1. CDR1 MGHRA and CDR2 YSYEKL come from the germline V gene. There are 15 residues in the CDR3. V dropped 8 bases and J dropped 1; count of bases not matched to a gene: 8. The CDR3 loop is CASGRGQGSSYEQYF. CDR3 DNA sequence: TGCGCCAGCGGAAGGGGACAGGGGTCTTCCTACGAGCAGTACTTC.

This sequence joins TRBV13 and TRBJ2-3, with 9 bases lining up with TRBD2. Germline V gene sequence: CDR1 PRHDT, CDR2 FYEKMQ (reference sequence). With V trimmed by 5 bases and J by 0 bases, 6 bases remained unmatched. The CDR3 spans 16 residues. In DNA form, the CDR3 reads TGTGCCAGCAGCCACCCGGGACTAGCCAGCACAGATACGCAGTATTTT. Its translation: CASSHPGLASTDTQYF. Full variable domain (remainder filled in from reference TRBV13 and TRBJ2-3): AAGVIQSPRHLIKEKRETATLKCYPIPRHDTVYWYQQGPGQDPQFLISFYEKMQSDKGSIPDRFSAQQFSDYHSELNMSSLELGDSALYFCASSHPGLASTDTQYFGPGTRLTVL.

This clone was seen just once. The genes are TRBV4-3 and TRBJ2-5; 7 nucleotides agree with TRBD1. The CDR3 contains 15 residues. The V and J ends lost 1 base and 5 bases, in that order; junction bases with no gene match: 7. Germline V gives CDR1 LGHNA, CDR2 YSLEER. This CDR3 is CASSQVRDRAETQYF. The CDR3 nucleotides are TGCGCCAGCAGCCAAGTGAGGGACAGAGCGGAGACCCAGTACTTC.

J is TRBJ2-7 and V is TRBV5-4; 8 bases line up with TRBD2. The CDR3 covers 13 residues. Unmatched junction bases numbered 7, after V lost 4 bases and J lost 7 bases. Looked up from germline, CDR1 is SGHNT and CDR2 is YYREEE (reference sequence). The CDR3 sequence: CASSNSGTREQYF. CDR3 bases: TGTGCCAGCAGCAATAGCGGGACGAGGGAGCAGTACTTC. Full variable domain (outside the CDR3, taken from reference TRBV5-4 and TRBJ2-7): ETGVTQSPTHLIKTRGQQVTLRCSSQSGHNTVSWYQQALGQGPQFIFQYYREEENGRGNFPPRFSGLQFPNYSSELNVNALELDDSALYLCASSNSGTREQYFGPGTRLTVT.

The gene calls are TRBV19 and TRBJ1-3; D is perhaps TRBD1 (5 bases). Germline CDR1 LNHDA, CDR2 SQIVND (reference sequence). Trimming left V 3 bases short and J 0 bases short, with 12 bases between. The CDR3 loop spans 16 amino acids. The CDR3 coding sequence is TGTGCCAGTAGTATCACCACAGGCAGCTCTGGAAACACCATATATTTT. It is translated as CASSITTGSSGNTIYF.

This clone was seen a few times. The chain is built from TRBV19 and TRBJ2-7; 8 bases are a match to TRBD1. The CDR3 sequence is 16 residues long. Trimming took 5 bases from V and 7 from J; bases not matched to a gene: 16. From germline, CDR1 is LNHDA and CDR2 SQIVND (reference sequence). The CDR3 reads CASSANGQGARGEQYF. As DNA, the CDR3 is TGTGCCAGTAGTGCAAACGGACAGGGCGCGAGGGGGGAGCAGTACTTC.

The genes are TRBV7-2 and TRBJ2-3; the D gene is possibly TRBD2 (6 bases). Germline CDR1 is SGHTA and CDR2 is FQGNSA. This CDR3 comprises 15 residues. V was shortened by 5 bases and J by 2 bases, with 14 bases between the two germline ends. The CDR3 reads CASSTGLTYTDTQYF. The CDR3 DNA follows: TGTGCCAGCAGCACTGGACTAACGTACACAGATACGCAGTATTTT.

The genes are TRBV7-9 and TRBJ2-3; 13 nucleotides match TRBD2. Trimming removed 2 bases from V and 4 bases from J; junction bases left unmatched: 6. The CDR3 sequence is 17 residues long. Germline V lookup: CDR1 SEHNR, CDR2 FQNEAQ (reference sequence). The CDR3 is CASSLLLAGGFADTQYF. Written as DNA, the CDR3 is TGTGCCAGCAGCTTACTACTAGCGGGAGGGTTCGCAGATACGCAGTATTTT.

The CDR3 loop reads CSVEHSGSAYNEQFF. CDR3 in DNA: TGCAGCGTTGAACATAGCGGGAGTGCCTACAATGAGCAGTTCTTC. This chain joins TRBV29-1 and TRBJ2-1; 9 bases map to TRBD2. The germline V gene encodes CDR1 SQVTM and CDR2 ANQGSEA. V lost 2 bases to trimming and J lost 2 bases; unmatched junction nucleotides: 4. The CDR3 has 15 residues.

CDR3 sequence (DNA): TGTGCCAGCAGAGCTGGACAGGGGGAAAAACTGTTTTTT. Translated: CASRAGQGEKLFF. The chain links TRBV21-1 to TRBJ1-4; the table names TRBD1, a call not compared with the DNA. TRBV21-1 is flagged as a pseudogene. The CDR3 runs to 13 residues.

The chain uses TRBV12-5 and TRBJ2-7; D is ambiguous. The V gene lost 0 bases and the J gene lost 6 bases, with 6 bases spanning the gap. The CDR3 is made up of 12 amino acids. CDR1 is LGHNT, CDR2 FRNRAP, per germline. In DNA form, the CDR3 reads TGTGCTAGTGGTTTGGTACAGAGCGAGCAGTACTTC. Protein sequence: CASGLVQSEQYF. The whole variable domain, remainder taken from reference TRBV12-5 and TRBJ2-7, is DARVTQTPRHKVTEMGQEVTMRCQPILGHNTVFWYRQTMMQGLELLAYFRNRAPLDDSGMPKDRFSAEMPDATLATLKIQPSEPRDSAVYFCASGLVQSEQYFGPGTRLTVT.

The J gene is TRBJ2-7, the V gene TRBV5-4; 11 bases are shared with TRBD2. J gave up 3 bases and V 4 bases, and 6 bases lay outside the gene matches. This CDR3 has 15 amino acids. Germline V gives CDR1 SGHNT, CDR2 YYREEE (reference sequence). The CDR3 spells CASSIAGGTYYEQYF. The CDR3 coding sequence is TGTGCCAGCAGCATAGCGGGGGGGACTTACTACGAGCAGTACTTC.

This clone occurred once. The rearrangement uses TRBV4-3 and TRBJ1-2; the match to TRBD1 covers 7 bases. The CDR3 spans 13 residues. In germline, CDR1 is LGHNA, CDR2 YSLEER. V lost 6 bases to trimming and J lost 4 bases; unmatched junction nucleotides: 5. The CDR3 coding sequence is TGCGCCAGCAGTCCCGGGACAGTCTATGGCTACACCTTC. Amino acids: CASSPGTVYGYTF.